This TCR beta chain appears in the sequencing data of a study of early T cells in non-severe SARS-CoV-2 infection. For the study at large: Chains were not paired, and sequencing was done on bulk RNA from unsorted whole blood.

Researchers attached unique molecular identifiers to individual cDNA molecules. TCRdb independently ran MiXCR on the 5' RACE reads; one entry per CDR3 protein. The data hold 85,000 to 100,000 distinct CDR3 sequences, with 11% observed a single time. This clonotype was seen more than once but under ten times. V lost 1 base to trimming and J lost 9 bases, with 25 bases between them. The germline CDR1 and CDR2 sequences are DFQATT and SNEGSKA (reference sequence). The CDR3 covers 17 residues. This specimen was whole blood, taken at baseline. The V and J genes are TRBV20-1 and TRBJ2-1; D is perhaps TRBD1 or TRBD2 (5 bases each). The TCR originated in an adult who was a healthcare worker with PCR-confirmed SARS-CoV-2 infection or an uninfected control (not recorded which). Here the CDR3 DNA reads TGCAGTGCTAGAGTTGGGACCAGACTCCTATCTCGGGGTGAGCAGTTCTTC. It specifies CSARVGTRLLSRGEQFF.